Listed below are T cell receptor beta chains from one sample, sequenced in a study of T cell changes during pregnancy in multiple sclerosis. Measured with immunoSEQ multiplex PCR; TCRdb has only the in-frame clones, and not every one. Among 35,000 to 45,000 clones listed, approximately 91% were seen once. The material sequenced was CD4+ T cells from peripheral blood mononuclear cells, taken before pregnancy. The receptors originated from a female donor with multiple sclerosis, enrolled in a pregnancy study. CDR3s include the opening cysteine and the closing phenylalanine or tryptophan. Expanded clones are given a class, and other clones once, few, many or no size at all.

size | J | V | length | CDR3
- | TRBJ2-7 | TRBV11-2 | 14 | CASSQVVTAGEQYF
- | TRBJ1-3 | TRBV7-2 | 16 | CASSPRQGATGNTIYF
- | TRBJ1-2 | TRBV4-3 | 15 | CASSLNRASNYGYTF
- | TRBJ1-2 | TRBV19 | 13 | CASSGRQSYGYTF
- | TRBJ2-5 | TRBV6-1 | 13 | CASILTRKETQYF
- | TRBJ2-2 | TRBV7-2 | 14 | CASSLGRGTGELFF
- | TRBJ2-5 | TRBV23-1 | 19 | CASSLRRTGGVPGRETQYF
- | TRBJ1-6 | TRBV19 | 14 | CATSPGTGGSPLHF
- | TRBJ2-3 | TRBV7-2 | 14 | CASSSSSGGDTQYF
- | TRBJ2-3 | TRBV15 | 20 | CATSLPRGLAGGAGLDTQYF
- | TRBJ2-2 | TRBV7-9 | 16 | CASSLGPAALTGELFF
- | TRBJ2-1 | TRBV9 | 18 | CASSGQSTAQSSYNEQFF
- | TRBJ2-3 | TRBV7-6 | 15 | CASSGGRGPPDTQYF
- | TRBJ1-2 | TRBV7-2 | 15 | CASSLGGTGTYGYTF
- | TRBJ2-2 | TRBV5-1 | 19 | CASSLAPGRGAQGTGELFF
- | TRBJ1-5 | TRBV2 | 13 | CASIGQGNQPQHF
- | TRBJ2-5 | TRBV9 | 16 | CASSVGAGGIQETQYF
- | TRBJ1-6 | TRBV14 | 13 | CASSPRGNSPLHF
- | TRBJ1-3 | TRBV7-5 | 14 | CARSGQGSGNTIYF
- | TRBJ1-3 | TRBV6-5 | 15 | CASTGRTLSGNTIYF
- | TRBJ2-7 | TRBV5-4 | 13 | CASSFASLNEQYF
- | TRBJ1-2 | TRBV14 | 16 | CASSQDTLDIGDGYTF
- | TRBJ2-3 | TRBV4-2 | 16 | CASSQEEGQGADTQYF
- | TRBJ2-5 | TRBV15 | 17 | CATSAEGKAGVQETQYF
- | TRBJ2-1 | TRBV4-2 | 16 | CASSQVTGGPYNEQFF
- | TRBJ2-2 | TRBV10-3 | 15 | CAIPGTGGRHGELFF
- | TRBJ2-7 | TRBV18 | 12 | CASSPDRYEQYF
- | TRBJ2-3 | TRBV6-4 | 14 | CASSGRGGTDTQYF
- | TRBJ2-7 | TRBV6-5 | 14 | CASRAGQGSYEQYF
- | TRBJ1-5 | TRBV19 | 16 | CASSRDSSAGNQPQHF
- | TRBJ2-7 | TRBV7-7 | 15 | CASSRGTAPSYEQYF
- | TRBJ2-6 | TRBV29-1 | 16 | CSVVGQGVVGANVLTF
- | TRBJ1-2 | TRBV28 | 18 | CASSQVLSGGFLGYGYTF
- | TRBJ2-7 | TRBV21-1 | 13 | CASSKRFGYEQYF
- | TRBJ1-1 | TRBV7-2 | 13 | CASRSSRNTEAFF
- | TRBJ2-6 | TRBV5-4 | 17 | CASSLSFGVSGANVLTF
- | TRBJ2-6 | TRBV19 | 15 | CASRPRVSGANVLTF
- | TRBJ1-5 | TRBV14 | 13 | CASSQDHNQPQHF
- | TRBJ1-4 | TRBV27 | 14 | CASSLWARNEKLFF
- | TRBJ2-2 | TRBV25-1 | 16 | CANLRTSGRCTGELFF
- | TRBJ1-6 | TRBV25-1 | 16 | CASRMNRARGGSPLHF
- | - | TRBV29-1 | 12 | CSVEGTTYEQYF
- | TRBJ2-7 | TRBV18 | 15 | CASSPTSGGVKEQYF
few | TRBJ2-1 | TRBV15 | 17 | CATSRDFKRTSYNEQFF
- | TRBJ1-2 | TRBV6-5 | 11 | CASGGEYGYTF
- | TRBJ1-1 | TRBV7-3 | 12 | CASNEVGTEAFF
- | TRBJ1-4 | TRBV7-2 | 18 | CASSLVPWGQGTNEKLFF
- | TRBJ2-7 | TRBV29-1 | 13 | CSVEGQGVYEQYF
- | TRBJ1-1 | TRBV25-1 | 14 | CASSEWGGNTEAFF
- | TRBJ1-3 | TRBV6-5 | 15 | CASSRTGGTGNTIYF